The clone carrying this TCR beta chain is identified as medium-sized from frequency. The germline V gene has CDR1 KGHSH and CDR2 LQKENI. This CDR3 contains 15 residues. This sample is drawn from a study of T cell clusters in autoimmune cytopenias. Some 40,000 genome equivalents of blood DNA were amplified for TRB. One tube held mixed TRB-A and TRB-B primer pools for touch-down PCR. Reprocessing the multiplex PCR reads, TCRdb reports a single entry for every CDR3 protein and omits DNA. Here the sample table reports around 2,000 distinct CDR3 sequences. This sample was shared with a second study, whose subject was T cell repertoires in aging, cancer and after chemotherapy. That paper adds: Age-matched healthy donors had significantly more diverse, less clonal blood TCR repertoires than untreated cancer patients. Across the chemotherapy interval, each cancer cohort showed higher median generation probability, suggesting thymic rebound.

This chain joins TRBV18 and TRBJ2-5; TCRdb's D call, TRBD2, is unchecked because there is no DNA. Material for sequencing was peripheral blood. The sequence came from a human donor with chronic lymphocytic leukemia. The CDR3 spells CASSPGTGGLETQYF. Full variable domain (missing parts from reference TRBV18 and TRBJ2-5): NAGVMQNPRHLVRRRGQEARLRCSPMKGHSHVYWYRQLPEEGLKFMVYLQKENIIDESGMPKERFSAEFPKEGPSILRIQQVVRGDSAAYFCASSPGTGGLETQYFGPGTRLLVL.